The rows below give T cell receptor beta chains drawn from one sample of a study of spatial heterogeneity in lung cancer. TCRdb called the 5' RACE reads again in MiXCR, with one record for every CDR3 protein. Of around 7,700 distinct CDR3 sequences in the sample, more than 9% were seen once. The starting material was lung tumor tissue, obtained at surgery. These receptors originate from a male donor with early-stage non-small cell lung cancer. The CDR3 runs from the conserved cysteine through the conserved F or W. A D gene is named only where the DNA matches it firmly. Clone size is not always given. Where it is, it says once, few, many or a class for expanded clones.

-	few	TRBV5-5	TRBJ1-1	TGTGCCAGCAGAGAGCCAGTGACTCAGAACACTGAAGCTTTCTTT	CASREPVTQNTEAFF
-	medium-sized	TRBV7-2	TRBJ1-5	TGTGCCAGCAGCTTAGGTACCTTCCCGACCAATCAGCCCCAGCATTTT	CASSLGTFPTNQPQHF
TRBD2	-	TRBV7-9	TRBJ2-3	TGTGCCAGCAGCCGGGGGGGGCCCAGTACAGATACGCAGTATTTT	CASSRGGPSTDTQYF
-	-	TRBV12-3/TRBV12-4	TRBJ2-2	TGTGCCAGCAGTTTAGGAACAGCTAACACCGGGGAGCTGTTTTTT	CASSLGTANTGELFF
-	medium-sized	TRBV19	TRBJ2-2	TGTGCCAGTAGTCATAGGGCAGCCGGGGAGCTGTTTTTT	CASSHRAAGELFF
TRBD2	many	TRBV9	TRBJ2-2	TGTGCCAGCAGCGTAGTGGCGGGAGATACCGGGGAGCTGTTTTTT	CASSVVAGDTGELFF
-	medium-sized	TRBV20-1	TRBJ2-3	TGCAGTGCTCTAGCGACTAGCACAGATACGCAGTATTTT	CSALATSTDTQYF
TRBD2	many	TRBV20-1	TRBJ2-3	TGCAGTGCTAGAAAATCGGCGGGGGAGTCAGATACGCAGTATTTT	CSARKSAGESDTQYF
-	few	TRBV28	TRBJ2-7	TGTGCCAGCAGTCTTGACAGTCGGGAGCAGTACTTC	CASSLDSREQYF
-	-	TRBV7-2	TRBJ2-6	TGTGCCAGCAGCTCTTCAGGGTCCTCTGGGGCCAACGTCCTGACTTTC	CASSSSGSSGANVLTF
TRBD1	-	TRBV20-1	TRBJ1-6	TGCAGTGCCATACAGGGGGCCTCCTCCTATAATTCACCCCTCCACTTT	CSAIQGASSYNSPLHF
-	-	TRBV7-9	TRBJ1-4	TGTGCCAGCAGCCGAGAAGAAAAACTGTTTTTT	CASSREEKLFF
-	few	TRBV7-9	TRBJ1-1	TGTGCCAGTACAGAAAACATGAACACTGAAGCTTTCTTT	CASTENMNTEAFF
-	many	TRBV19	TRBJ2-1	TGTGCCAGTAGAAGCTCCCTGAGCAATGAGCAGTTCTTC	CASRSSLSNEQFF
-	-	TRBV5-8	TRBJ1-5	TGTGCCAGCAGCTTGGGAGAAAATCAGCCCCAGCATTTT	CASSLGENQPQHF
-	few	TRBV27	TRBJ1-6	TGTGCCAGCAGGCAGGGGAACTATAATTCACCCCTCCACTTT	CASRQGNYNSPLHF
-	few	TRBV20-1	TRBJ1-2	TGCAGTGCTAGGCTGTTCTCCGGGAAACACTATGGCTACACCTTC	CSARLFSGKHYGYTF
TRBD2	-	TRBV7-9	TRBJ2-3	TGTGCCAGCAGCCCGGGGGGACTAGAAAGCACAGATACGCAGTATTTT	CASSPGGLESTDTQYF
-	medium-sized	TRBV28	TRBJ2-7	TGTGCCAGCAGTCCCCGAGGGAACCTGATCTTC	CASSPRGNLIF
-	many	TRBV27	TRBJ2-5	TGTGCCAGCAGCCTGGGTGGCTGGGGCGTGAAGACCCAGTACTTC	CASSLGGWGVKTQYF
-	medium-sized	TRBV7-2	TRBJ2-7	TGTGCCAGCAGCCCTCACCCCGGGGAGGCCTACGAGCAGTACTTC	CASSPHPGEAYEQYF
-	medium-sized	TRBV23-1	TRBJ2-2	TGCGCCAGCAGTCAATCCCCGGACACGAACACCGGGGAGCTGTTTTTT	CASSQSPDTNTGELFF
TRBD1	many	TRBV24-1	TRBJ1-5	TGTGCCACCAGTGATTGGGGACAGGGAATTTGGGATAGCAATCAGCCCCAGCATTTT	CATSDWGQGIWDSNQPQHF
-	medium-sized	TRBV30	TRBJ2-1	TGTGCCTGGAGTGGTCGGACTATCCATGAGCAGTTCTTC	CAWSGRTIHEQFF
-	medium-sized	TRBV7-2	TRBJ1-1	TGTGCCAGCAGCTTACGGGGACCGAACACTGAAGCTTTCTTT	CASSLRGPNTEAFF
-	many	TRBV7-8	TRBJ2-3	TGTGCCAGCAGCTTAGACGGCCCCTTGGATACGCAGTATTTT	CASSLDGPLDTQYF
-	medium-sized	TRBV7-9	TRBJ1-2	TGTGCCAGCAGCTTAGTCAGGGGTAATGGCTACACCTTC	CASSLVRGNGYTF
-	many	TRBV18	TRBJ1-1	TGTGCCAGCTCACCCATTCCTCTAATGAACACTGAAGCTTTCTTT	CASSPIPLMNTEAFF
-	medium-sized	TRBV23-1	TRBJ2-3	TGCGCCAGCAGGTGCGACATGCGGCACAGAGATACGCAGTATTTT	CASRCDMRHRDTQYF